This TCR beta chain was found in a study of blood T cell repertoires in COVID-19. This CDR3 has 13 residues. V dropped 8 bases and J dropped 6 bases, with 13 bases sitting between them. The germline CDR1 and CDR2 sequences are MNHEY and SMNVEV (reference sequence). The count of this clone is one. In the original analysis: Using reference gene primer amplification, nucleated cell counts were estimated. Profiled with immunoSEQ multiplex PCR; TCRdb holds only in-frame clones, not every one. D and trimming come from the DNA, and the V and J calls and clone size come from that table. Of roughly 80,000 clones detected, over 70% appear once; the ten largest clones hold approximately 15%.

This receptor was taken from a human donor in a cohort sampled during active COVID-19. V usage is TRBV27 and J usage is TRBJ2-2; D possibly corresponds to TRBD2 (6 bases). The material sequenced was peripheral blood. The CDR3 is CASAHGGAGELFF. Here the CDR3 DNA reads TGTGCCAGCGCACACGGGGGTGCCGGGGAGCTGTTTTTT.